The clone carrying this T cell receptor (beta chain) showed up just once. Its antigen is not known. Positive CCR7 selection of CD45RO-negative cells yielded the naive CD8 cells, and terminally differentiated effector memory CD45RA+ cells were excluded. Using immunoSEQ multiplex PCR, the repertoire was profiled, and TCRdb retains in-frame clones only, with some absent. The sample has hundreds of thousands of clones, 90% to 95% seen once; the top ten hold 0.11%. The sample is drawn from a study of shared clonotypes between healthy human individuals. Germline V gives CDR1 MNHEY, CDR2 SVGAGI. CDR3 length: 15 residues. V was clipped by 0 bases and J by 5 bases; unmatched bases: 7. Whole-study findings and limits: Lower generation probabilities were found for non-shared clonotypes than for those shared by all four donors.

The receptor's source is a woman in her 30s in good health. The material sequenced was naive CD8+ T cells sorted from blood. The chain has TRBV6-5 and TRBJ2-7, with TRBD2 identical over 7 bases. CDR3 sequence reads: CASSYSPREEDEQYF. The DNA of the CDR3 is TGTGCCAGCAGTTACTCTCCACGGGAGGAGGACGAGCAGTACTTC.